The clone carrying this TCR beta chain was observed at least ten times. Its antigen remains unidentified. Germline values: CDR1 MDHEN, CDR2 SYDVKM. The CDR3 runs to 15 residues. Trimming took 2 bases from V and 1 from J, leaving 12 bases between them. These data originate in a study of regulatory T cells in long-lasting Graves disease. Libraries of TCR beta came from iRepertoire HTBI primers plus Arm-PCR of CDR3 regions. TCRdb fed the multiplex PCR reads into MiXCR, producing one record per CDR3 protein. The table has over 450,000 distinct CDR3 sequences, around 13% seen once; the top ten hold 8.9%. Study outcomes and limitations: The study found lower TCR diversity in persistent Graves' patients than in newly diagnosed ones. Relative to new patients (approximately 1,000), persistent patients exhibited greater sharing of public clonotypes (approximately 2,700).

The time point: newly diagnosed GD, antithyroid drugs for less than 3 months. PBMCs were the source of the RNA used for TCR sequencing. Separately, the same data were catalogued under a study of T cells in Graves' hyperthyroidism and ophthalmopathy. This second study says: It was a median 6.5 months before onset that the model predicted ophthalmopathy.

Here the sequenced sample was peripheral blood mononuclear cells (PBMCs), taken at new diagnosis, from a patient treated with antithyroid drugs. J is TRBJ2-7 and V is TRBV28; D is unresolved. This TCR was recovered from a woman in her twenties or thirties with Graves disease. This CDR3 is CASSLEPALSYEQYF. In DNA form, the CDR3 reads TGTGCCAGCAGTTTAGAGCCAGCGCTATCCTACGAGCAGTACTTC.